This T cell receptor beta chain was recovered during a study of regulatory T cells in long-lasting Graves disease. Arm-PCR with iRepertoire HTBI primers amplified the CDR3 regions for these TCR beta libraries. A single record per CDR3 protein comes from TCRdb applying MiXCR to the multiplex PCR reads. This sample yields some 220,000 distinct CDR3 sequences, of which 15% to 20% are seen a single time; about 10% belongs to the top ten. Trimming took 4 bases from V and 3 from J; bases not matched to a gene: 9. Germline V gives CDR1 SGHNT, CDR2 YYREEE (reference sequence). CDR3 length: 16 residues. Regarding the study as a whole: Comparison showed that persistent patients shared more public clonotypes (about 2,600) than new patients (about 970). There were preferences for TRBV28, TRBJ1-2 and TRBJ2-5 in persistent disease. Sampling was limited to peripheral blood rather than thyroid tissue.

Sample time point: newly diagnosed GD, antithyroid drugs for less than 3 months. PBMCs provided the RNA from which the TCR library was made. This clonotype was observed many times. Its antigen is not known. These data were also reused for a study on T cells in Graves' hyperthyroidism and ophthalmopathy. That source adds: Disease duration under 2 months; hyperthyroidism patients were aged 18 to 65.

The sequencing here drew on peripheral blood mononuclear cells (PBMCs), taken at new diagnosis, from a patient treated with antithyroid drugs. This TCR was recovered from a woman in her twenties or thirties with Graves disease. The chain couples TRBV5-4 to TRBJ2-7, with 11 nucleotides matching TRBD1. The CDR3 is CASSARGQGGFYEQYF. The CDR3 nucleotides read TGTGCCAGCAGCGCCAGGGGACAGGGGGGATTCTACGAGCAGTACTTC.